Presented here are 21 T cell receptor beta chains from one specimen sequenced in a study of blood T cells in healthy people across ages. Using a J-beta primer mix together with a sample-barcoded 5' primer, a second PCR was run for roughly 6 to 12 cycles. TCRdb passed the 5' RACE reads through MiXCR, listing each CDR3 protein once. The sample yields fewer than 800,000 distinct CDR3 sequences, roughly 25% seen once. The sample also formed part of further work on T cells of mothers and their children.

Sequencing was carried out using blood. The receptors were gathered from a boy younger than 18 in good health.

This clonotype occurred a few times. The chain is built from TRBV7-9 and TRBJ2-5; D remains unclear. The DNA end is more similar to TRBJ2-7, so the J call may be wrong. CDR1 is SEHNR and CDR2 is FQNEAQ in the germline V gene (reference sequence). CDR3 length: 15 residues. This CDR3 is CASSLGSMNSYEQYF. The CDR3 DNA follows: TGTGCCAGCAGCTTAGGCTCTATGAACTCCTACGAGCAGTACTTC.

This clonotype was counted between two and nine times. The chain is built from TRBV7-9 and TRBJ2-7, with a possible D match to TRBD2 (6 bases). The CDR3 contains 14 residues. The germline V and J ends were trimmed by 5 bases and 5 bases, with 16 bases remaining between them. Germline CDR1 is SEHNR and CDR2 is FQNEAQ (reference sequence). CDR3 nucleotide sequence: TGTGCCAGCAGCCCCTTCAGGCCGGGGGACGAGCAGTACTTC. This codes for CASSPFRPGDEQYF.

The chain uses TRBV12-5 and TRBJ1-2; no clear D. This CDR3 has 12 amino acids. V shed 2 bases and J shed 3 bases, with 4 bases lying between them. Germline lookup yields CDR1 LGHNT and CDR2 FRNRAP. CDR3 DNA sequence: TGTGCTAGTGGTTTGAATGACTATGGCTACACCTTC. It encodes CASGLNDYGYTF.

Turning to this clonotype: A read error is likely, as this CDR3 ends without the conserved phenylalanine or tryptophan. The rearrangement links TRBV6-2 or TRBV6-3 to TRBJ2-7; no definite D call. CDR1 and CDR2 from the germline V gene are MNHEY and SVGEGT. The CDR3 has 11 residues. V lost 5 bases to trimming and J lost 3 bases, with 5 bases between them. The CDR3, as DNA: TGTGCCAGCAGTGGGGTCTACGAGCAGTACCTC. Protein: CASSGVYEQYL.

The CDR3 DNA reads as TGTGCCAGTACAGCAAGGTGGGATTCACCCCTCCACTTT. Protein: CASTARWDSPLHF. The chain has TRBV6-1 and TRBJ1-6; D is undetermined. The CDR3 covers 13 residues. CDR1 is MNHNS, CDR2 SASEGT, per germline. Trimming shortened V by 9 bases and J by 8 bases, and 14 bases separated the two germline ends.

The chain uses TRBV29-1 and TRBJ1-2; 9 bases fit TRBD1. Unmatched junction bases numbered 6, after V lost 4 bases and J lost 6 bases. There are 13 residues in the CDR3. CDR1 and CDR2 from the germline V gene are SQVTM and ANQGSEA. The CDR3 protein is CSVAGQGYHGYTF. Written as DNA, the CDR3 is TGCAGCGTTGCGGGACAGGGTTACCATGGCTACACCTTC.

The chain employs TRBV10-3 and TRBJ1-1, with D unresolved. V lost 3 bases and J 0 bases, leaving 5 bases between the germline ends. Per the germline V gene, CDR1 is ENHRY and CDR2 is SYGVKD. CDR3 length: 13 residues. The CDR3 DNA follows: TGTGCCATCAGTGATAAGGTGAACACTGAAGCTTTCTTT. Amino acid sequence: CAISDKVNTEAFF.

The chain is built from TRBV3-1 and TRBJ1-5, with D perhaps matching TRBD1 (5 bases). CDR1 LGHDT and CDR2 YNNKEL come from the germline V gene (reference sequence). This CDR3 spans 15 amino acids. V was cut by 0 bases and J by 4 bases, with 10 bases left in between. The CDR3, as DNA: TGTGCCAGCAGCCAAGACGGGGCAGAGAATCAGCCCCAGCATTTT. As protein: CASSQDGAENQPQHF.

The chain recombines TRBV20-1 with TRBJ2-7; 7 bases are shared with TRBD2. The CDR3 sequence is 13 residues long. CDR1 is DFQATT, CDR2 SNEGSKA, per germline (reference sequence). The V segment lost 5 bases and the J segment 3 bases; nucleotides outside the gene matches: 7. This chain's CDR3 is CSARSGPGYEQYF. The DNA for the CDR3 is TGCAGTGCTCGTAGCGGGCCGGGCTACGAGCAGTACTTC.

The sample holds a few counts of this clonotype. The rearrangement uses TRBV18 and TRBJ1-4, with a possible D match to TRBD1 (5 bases). CDR1 is KGHSH, CDR2 LQKENI, per germline. Trimming took 0 bases from V and 6 from J, leaving 5 bases between them. CDR3 length: 13 residues. CDR3 sequence: CASSPPGDEKLFF. CDR3 nucleotides: TGTGCCAGCTCACCACCAGGGGATGAAAAACTGTTTTTT.

The J gene is TRBJ2-5, the V gene TRBV21-1; the table's D call TRBD1 went unverified against the DNA. TRBV21-1 is reported as a pseudogene. This CDR3 has 19 residues. This CDR3 reads CASSNHGDRGREYQETQYF. Written as DNA, the CDR3 is TGTGCCAGCAGCAACCACGGGGACAGGGGGCGAGAGTACCAAGAGACCCAGTACTTC.

J is TRBJ2-5 and V is TRBV7-3; D might be TRBD1 (5 bases). The length of the CDR3 is 16 residues. Germline V CDR1 and CDR2: SGHTA, FQGTGA. The V gene lost 2 bases and the J gene lost 3 bases, with 16 bases spanning the gap. The CDR3 loop is CASSLPRVWNKETQYF. The CDR3 DNA reads as TGTGCCAGCAGCTTACCCAGGGTTTGGAACAAAGAGACCCAGTACTTC.

The chain has TRBV11-2 and TRBJ2-7; 8 bases map to TRBD1. Germline V lookup: CDR1 SGHAT, CDR2 FQNNGV. The CDR3 runs 15 residues. The V and J ends lost 0 bases and 1 base, in that order; junction bases with no gene match: 2. As DNA, the CDR3 is TGTGCCAGCAGCTTAGAAGGACAGGGTTCCTACGAGCAGTACTTC. Encoded protein: CASSLEGQGSYEQYF.

This clonotype has at least ten counts. The CDR3 sequence: CASSPGGGSSYNEQFF. In nucleotides, the CDR3 is TGTGCCAGCAGCCCAGGGGGGGGTAGCTCCTACAATGAGCAGTTCTTC. The rearrangement joins TRBV7-9 to TRBJ2-1, with D perhaps TRBD1 or TRBD2 (7 bases each). The CDR3 is 16 amino acids. Between the trimmed V and J ends, which lost 5 bases and 0 bases, there was a span of 14 bases. Germline lookup yields CDR1 SEHNR and CDR2 FQNEAQ (reference sequence). The full variable domain, rest sourced from reference TRBV7-9 and TRBJ2-1, is DTGVSQNPRHKITKRGQNVTFRCDPISEHNRLYWYRQTLGQGPEFLTYFQNEAQLEKSRLLSDRFSAERPKGSFSTLEIQRTEQGDSAMYLCASSPGGGSSYNEQFFGPGTRLTVL.

This clonotype was seen more than once but under ten times. The chain uses TRBV28 and TRBJ2-1, with 8 bases matching TRBD2. The J call may be mistaken, given a closer DNA end match to TRBJ2-5. CDR1 is MDHEN and CDR2 is SYDVKM in the germline V gene. The CDR3 length is 15 residues. The CDR3 DNA reads TGTGCCAGCTCGGGGCGGGAGGTGGCCGGAGAGACCCAGTACTTC. Its protein product is CASSGREVAGETQYF.

This clonotype has just a few counts. V gene TRBV11-2 combines with J gene TRBJ2-2; D call uncertain. CDR1 and CDR2 (germline): SGHAT, FQNNGV. This CDR3 spans 14 amino acids. V was trimmed by 3 bases and J by 9 bases, leaving 14 bases between them. CDR3 loop: CASSLLDPRRELFF. CDR3 sequence (DNA): TGTGCCAGCAGCTTGCTGGACCCCCGTAGGGAGCTGTTTTTT.

The rearrangement joins TRBV24-1 to TRBJ2-1; no reliable D call. Trimming cost V 6 bases and J 2 bases, with 10 bases left between them. Germline V gives CDR1 KGHDR, CDR2 SFDVKD. The CDR3 is 14 residues long. The CDR3 is CATSRLSTYNEQFF. The CDR3 nucleotides read TGTGCCACCAGTAGGCTTAGCACCTACAATGAGCAGTTCTTC.

This clonotype was counted between two and nine times. The chain links TRBV4-2 to TRBJ2-1; TRBD2 might be the D (5 bases). The CDR3 covers 19 residues. Germline CDR1 is LGHNA and CDR2 is YNFKEQ. V was shortened by 0 bases and J by 6 bases, with 24 bases between the two germline ends. This CDR3 reads CASSQDKAVVAGGRNEQFF. CDR3 DNA sequence: TGTGCCAGCAGCCAAGATAAAGCGGTGGTGGCAGGCGGGCGCAATGAGCAGTTCTTC.

The rearrangement links TRBV19 to TRBJ1-1; D unclear. This CDR3 is built from 13 residues. V gave up 3 bases and J gave up 4 bases, with 9 bases separating them. Germline assignment: CDR1 LNHDA and CDR2 SQIVND (reference sequence). In nucleotides, the CDR3 is TGTGCCAGTAGTATCGGTGCAGGCACTGAAGCTTTCTTT. Amino acid sequence: CASSIGAGTEAFF.

A few counts support this clonotype. The genes are TRBV7-2 and TRBJ2-5; TRBD1 matches at 11 bases. The J call may not be correct, given that the DNA end is closer to TRBJ2-1. The CDR3 sequence is 16 residues long. The germline CDR1 and CDR2 sequences are SGHTA and FQGNSA. In DNA form, the CDR3 reads TGTGCCAGCAGCTGGTCCTTCGGACAGGGGGCCAATGAGCAGTTCTTC. Translated, it gives CASSWSFGQGANEQFF.

The CDR3 protein is CASSQVGQSWGYTF. The CDR3 DNA reads as TGCGCCAGCAGCCAAGTGGGACAGAGCTGGGGCTACACCTTC. The chain combines TRBV4-3 with TRBJ1-2, with 7 bases that match TRBD1. In germline, CDR1 is LGHNA, CDR2 YSLEER. V was clipped by 1 base and J by 8 bases; unmatched bases: 7. The CDR3 length is 14 residues.